This T cell receptor (beta chain) was captured in a study of CD4 and CD8 cells across lung adenocarcinoma regions. One entry per CDR3 protein, called by TCRdb with MiXCR from the PCR reads. The table has some 25,000 distinct CDR3 sequences, approximately 53% seen once; the top ten hold approximately 46%. CDR1 is SGHDT and CDR2 is YYEEEE in the germline V gene. CDR3 length: 14 residues. J gave up 8 bases and V 4 bases, and 3 bases lay outside the gene matches. Samples came from patients with localized non-small cell lung adenocarcinoma. The chain couples TRBV5-6 to TRBJ1-6; 10 bases match TRBD1. Sequenced material: CD8+ T cells from the center of a lung tumor. The receptor's source is a male donor with lung adenocarcinoma. The CD4 and CD8 labels of this study may be unreliable. CDR3 amino acids: CASSTGTGDSPLHF. CDR3 sequence (DNA): TGTGCCAGCAGCACCGGGACAGGGGATTCACCCCTCCACTTT.